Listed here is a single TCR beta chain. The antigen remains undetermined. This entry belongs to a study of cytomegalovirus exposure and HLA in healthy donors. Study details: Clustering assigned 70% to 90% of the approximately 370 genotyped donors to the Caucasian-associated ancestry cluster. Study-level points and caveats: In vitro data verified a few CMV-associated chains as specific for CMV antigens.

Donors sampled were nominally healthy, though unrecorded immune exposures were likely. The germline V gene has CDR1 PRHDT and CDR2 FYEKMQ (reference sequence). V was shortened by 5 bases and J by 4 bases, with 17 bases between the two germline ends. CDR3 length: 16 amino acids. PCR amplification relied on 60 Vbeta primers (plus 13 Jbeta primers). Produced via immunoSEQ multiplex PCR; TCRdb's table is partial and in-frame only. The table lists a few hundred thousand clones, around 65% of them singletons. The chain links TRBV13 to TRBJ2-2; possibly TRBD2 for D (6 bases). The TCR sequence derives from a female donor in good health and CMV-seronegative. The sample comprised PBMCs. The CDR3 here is CASSLGSLDGTGELFF. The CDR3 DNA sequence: TGTGCCAGCAGCCTCGGGAGCCTGGATGGCACCGGGGAGCTGTTTTTT.